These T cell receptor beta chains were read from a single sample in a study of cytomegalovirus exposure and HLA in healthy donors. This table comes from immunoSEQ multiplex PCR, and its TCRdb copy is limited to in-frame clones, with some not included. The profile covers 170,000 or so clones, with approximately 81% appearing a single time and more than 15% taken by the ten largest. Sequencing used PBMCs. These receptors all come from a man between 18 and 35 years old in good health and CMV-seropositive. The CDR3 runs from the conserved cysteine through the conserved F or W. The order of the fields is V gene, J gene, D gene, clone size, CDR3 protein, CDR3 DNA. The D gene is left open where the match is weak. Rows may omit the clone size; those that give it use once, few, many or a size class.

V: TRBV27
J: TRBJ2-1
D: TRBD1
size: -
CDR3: CASSHGTGNNEQFF
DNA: TGTGCCAGCAGTCACGGGACAGGGAATAATGAGCAGTTCTTC

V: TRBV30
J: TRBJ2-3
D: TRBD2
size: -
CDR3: CAWSPGTSGGKDTQYF
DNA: TGTGCCTGGAGTCCAGGGACTAGCGGGGGGAAAGATACGCAGTATTTT

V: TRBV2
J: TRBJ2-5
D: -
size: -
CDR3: CASSEGETINQETQYF
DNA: TGTGCCAGCAGTGAAGGGGAGACTATTAACCAAGAGACCCAGTACTTC

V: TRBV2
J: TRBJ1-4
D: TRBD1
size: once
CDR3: CASSERTGLEKLFF
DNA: TGTGCCAGCAGTGAAAGGACAGGGCTAGAAAAACTGTTTTTT

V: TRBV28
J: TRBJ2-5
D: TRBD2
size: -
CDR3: CASQPRTTGSGRETQYF
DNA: TGTGCCAGCCAACCCAGGACGACCGGTAGCGGGAGGGAGACCCAGTACTTC

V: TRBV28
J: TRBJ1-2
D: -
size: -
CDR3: CASTPRGQRPNYGYTF
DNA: TGTGCCAGCACCCCCCGAGGGCAGCGCCCCAACTATGGCTACACCTTC

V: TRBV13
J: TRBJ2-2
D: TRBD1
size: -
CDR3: CASSPKTGDGELFF
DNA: TGTGCCAGCAGCCCCAAGACAGGGGACGGGGAGCTGTTTTTT

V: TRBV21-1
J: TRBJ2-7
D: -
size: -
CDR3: CASSTLGGTGGDRFSYEQYF
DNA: TGTGCCAGCAGCACCCTGGGGGGGACAGGGGGTGACCGATTCTCCTACGAGCAGTACTTC

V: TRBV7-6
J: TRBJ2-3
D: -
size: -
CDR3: CASSSNTDTQYF
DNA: TGTGCCAGCAGCTCCAACACAGATACGCAGTATTTT

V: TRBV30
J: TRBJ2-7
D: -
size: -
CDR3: CAWSVSQAYEQYF
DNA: TGTGCCTGGAGTGTCTCTCAAGCCTACGAGCAGTACTTC

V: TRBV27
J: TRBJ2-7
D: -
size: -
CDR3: CASGDYEQYF
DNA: TGTGCCAGCGGAGACTACGAGCAGTACTTC

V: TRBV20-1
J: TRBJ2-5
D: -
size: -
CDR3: CSAGDWETQYF
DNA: TGCAGTGCGGGGGACTGGGAGACCCAGTACTTC

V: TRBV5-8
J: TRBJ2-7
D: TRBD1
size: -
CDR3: CASSLGQGVVIEQYF
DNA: TGTGCCAGCAGCCTCGGACAGGGGGTAGTGATCGAGCAGTACTTC

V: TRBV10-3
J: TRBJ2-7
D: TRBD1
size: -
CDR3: CAISRTGLSDEQYF
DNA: TGTGCCATCAGCAGGACAGGTTTGTCAGACGAGCAGTACTTC

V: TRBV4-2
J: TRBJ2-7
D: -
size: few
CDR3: CASSLQGGGPNEQYF
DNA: TGTGCCAGCAGCCTGCAAGGAGGGGGCCCTAACGAGCAGTACTTC

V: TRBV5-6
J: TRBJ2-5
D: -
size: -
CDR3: CASSLLETQYF
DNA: TGTGCCAGCAGCTTGCTAGAGACCCAGTACTTC

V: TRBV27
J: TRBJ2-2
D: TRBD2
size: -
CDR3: CASSSGEGTGELFF
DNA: TGTGCCAGCAGTTCGGGGGAGGGCACCGGGGAGCTGTTTTTT

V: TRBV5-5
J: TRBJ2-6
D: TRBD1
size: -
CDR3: CASSLGQGMTGANVLTF
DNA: TGTGCCAGCAGCCTAGGACAGGGTATGACAGGGGCCAACGTCCTGACTTTC

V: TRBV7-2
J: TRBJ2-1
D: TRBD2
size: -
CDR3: CASSLGLADNEQFF
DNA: TGTGCCAGCAGCTTAGGACTAGCGGACAATGAGCAGTTCTTC

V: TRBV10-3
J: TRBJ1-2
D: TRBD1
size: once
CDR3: CATSTGGDGYTF
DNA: TGTGCCACCTCGACAGGGGGCGATGGCTACACCTTC

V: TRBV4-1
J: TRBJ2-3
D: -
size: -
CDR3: CATKPGPGADTQYF
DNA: TGCGCCACCAAACCGGGACCAGGGGCAGATACGCAGTATTTT

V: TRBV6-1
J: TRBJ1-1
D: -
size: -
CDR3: CASSEGAFEAFF
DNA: TGTGCCAGCAGTGAAGGGGCTTTTGAAGCTTTCTTT

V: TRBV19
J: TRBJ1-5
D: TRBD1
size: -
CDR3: CASSYGAGGNQPQHF
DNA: TGTGCCAGTAGTTATGGGGCAGGGGGAAATCAGCCCCAGCATTTT

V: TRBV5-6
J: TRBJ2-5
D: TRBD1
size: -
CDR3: CASSWGQGASETQYF
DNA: TGTGCCAGCAGCTGGGGACAGGGGGCGAGTGAGACCCAGTACTTC

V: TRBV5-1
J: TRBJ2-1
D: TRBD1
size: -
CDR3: CASSPTRTGVYNEQFF
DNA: TGCGCCAGCAGCCCGACCCGGACAGGGGTTTACAATGAGCAGTTCTTC

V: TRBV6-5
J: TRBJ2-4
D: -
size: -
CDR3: CASSPPGGRNIQYF
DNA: TGTGCCAGCAGCCCACCTGGGGGGAGAAACATTCAGTACTTC

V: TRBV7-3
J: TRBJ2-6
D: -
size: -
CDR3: CASSFTGSGANVLTF
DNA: TGTGCCAGCAGCTTCACAGGGTCTGGGGCCAACGTCCTGACTTTC

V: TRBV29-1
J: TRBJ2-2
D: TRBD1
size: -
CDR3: CSVRQGASTGELFF
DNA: TGCAGCGTCCGACAGGGGGCCTCCACCGGGGAGCTGTTTTTT

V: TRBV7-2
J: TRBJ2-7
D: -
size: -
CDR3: CASSLRGYEQYF
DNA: TGTGCCAGCAGCTTGCGGGGATACGAGCAGTACTTC

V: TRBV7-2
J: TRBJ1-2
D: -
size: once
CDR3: CASREGQSYTF
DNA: TGTGCCAGCAGAGAGGGACAAAGCTACACCTTC

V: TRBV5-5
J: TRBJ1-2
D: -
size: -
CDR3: CASSLTGQGYTF
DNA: TGTGCCAGCAGCCTTACGGGTCAAGGCTACACCTTC

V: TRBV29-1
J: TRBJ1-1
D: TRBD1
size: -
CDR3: CSVDGQGITEAFF
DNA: TGCAGCGTTGATGGACAGGGAATCACTGAAGCTTTCTTT